This TCR beta chain was profiled in a study of PD-1 blockade in classical Hodgkin lymphoma. Specified time point: cycle 4 day 1 (C4D1), after five to seven weeks of nivolumab. Every patient experienced relapse after autologous stem cell transplantation, and brentuximab vedotin exposure varied. The study isolated CD8+ T cells from thawed PBMCs by magnetic negative selection. The patients, who had relapsed/refractory classical Hodgkin lymphoma, achieved best responses of complete response, partial response or progressive disease. Findings of the study overall: Excluded were patients who started nivolumab under 1 year after ASCT, a group that had lower diversity.

Sequencing used immunoSEQ multiplex PCR; TCRdb keeps in-frame clones, though not all of them. The sample includes some 8,000 clones, about three quarters of them seen just once. Concerning this clone: Its specificity is not known.

V was pared by 2 bases and J by 7 bases, with 18 bases between. CDR1 is SGHTA and CDR2 is FQGTGA in the germline V gene. The CDR3 runs 16 residues. The J gene is TRBJ2-1, the V gene TRBV7-3; D uncertain. The source of this sequence is a human donor with classical Hodgkin lymphoma. The sample consisted of CD8+ T cells from blood, taken before the fourth cycle of nivolumab. For the CDR3, the DNA is TGTGCCAGCAGCTTACGGCCGTCCGGTGAACGGAATGAGCAGTTCTTC. This gives the protein CASSLRPSGERNEQFF. Together with reference TRBV7-3 and TRBJ2-1, the CDR3 gives the full variable domain: GAGVSQTPSNKVTEKGKYVELRCDPISGHTALYWYRQSLGQGPEFLIYFQGTGAADDSGLPNDRFFAVRPEGSVSTLKIQRTERGDSAVYLCASSLRPSGERNEQFFGPGTRLTVL.